This record concerns one T cell receptor beta chain sequence. The CDR3 is 17 amino acids. Germline loops: CDR1 ENHRY, CDR2 SYGVKD. Trimming took 0 bases from V and 7 from J; bases not matched to a gene: 10. One entry per CDR3 protein results from TCRdb running MiXCR on the RT-PCR reads. The sample has about 700,000 distinct CDR3 sequences; approximately 15% are singletons. The sample comprised memory CD4+ T cells from blood. This TCR was recovered from a female donor in good health, serving as a healthy control. The chain carries TRBV10-3 and TRBJ2-1, with 9 bases aligning to TRBD2. DNA for the CDR3: TGTGCCATCAGTGAGTCGATCTTGCGGGAGGGGGTTAATGAGCAGTTCTTC. Amino acid sequence: CAISESILREGVNEQFF.